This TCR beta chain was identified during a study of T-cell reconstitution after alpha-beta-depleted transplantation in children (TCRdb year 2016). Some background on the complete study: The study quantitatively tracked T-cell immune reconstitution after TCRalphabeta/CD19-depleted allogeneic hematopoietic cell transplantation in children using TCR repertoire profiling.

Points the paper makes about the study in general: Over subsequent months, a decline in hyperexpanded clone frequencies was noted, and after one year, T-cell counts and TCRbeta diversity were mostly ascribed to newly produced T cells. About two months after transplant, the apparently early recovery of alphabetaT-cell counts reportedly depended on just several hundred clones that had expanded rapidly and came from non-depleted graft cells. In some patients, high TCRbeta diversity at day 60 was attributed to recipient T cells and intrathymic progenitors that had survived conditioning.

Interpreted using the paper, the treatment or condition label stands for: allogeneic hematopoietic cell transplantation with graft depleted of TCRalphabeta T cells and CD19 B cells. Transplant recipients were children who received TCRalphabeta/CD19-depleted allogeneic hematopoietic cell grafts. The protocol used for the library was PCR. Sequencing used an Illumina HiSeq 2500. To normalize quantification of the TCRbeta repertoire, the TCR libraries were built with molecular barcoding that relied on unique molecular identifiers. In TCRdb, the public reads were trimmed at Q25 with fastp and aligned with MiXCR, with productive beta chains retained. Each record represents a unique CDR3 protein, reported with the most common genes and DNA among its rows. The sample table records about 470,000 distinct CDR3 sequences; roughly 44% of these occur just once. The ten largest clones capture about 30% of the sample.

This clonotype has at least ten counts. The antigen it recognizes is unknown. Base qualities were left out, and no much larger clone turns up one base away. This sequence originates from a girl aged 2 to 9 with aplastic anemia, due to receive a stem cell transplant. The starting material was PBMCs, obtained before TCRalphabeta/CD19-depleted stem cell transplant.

The DNA sequence reads TGCAGTGCTAGAGATGTTCGGGGGCGCGAATACGAGCAGTACTTC. It specifies CSARDVRGREYEQYF. The receptor chain draws on TRBV20-1 and TRBJ2-7; the D gene may be TRBD1 or TRBD2, since each aligns over 6 bases. The CDR3 starts with the cysteine, ends with the phenylalanine, and has 15 residues. This entry keeps only the CDR3 DNA: 45 bases, framed from base 1. V and J lose 0 bases and 4 bases, and a span of 16 bases separates them. As encoded in the germline V gene (reference sequence), CDR1 is DFQATT while CDR2 is SNEGSKA.